The present T cell receptor (beta chain) was sequenced within a study of blood T cells in healthy people across ages. Study-level information: About one barcoded beta molecule per two T cells was the capture yield of template switching. Study-wide findings and caveats: Unsorted PBMCs blocked a conclusive comparison of naive and antigen-experienced cells. Both naive CD4+ cell counts and diversity were greater in long-lived donors than in aged donors.

This clonotype was seen many times. The antigen is not known. Germline CDR1 DFQATT, CDR2 SNEGSKA (reference sequence). The V gene lost 3 bases and the J gene lost 4 bases, with 12 bases spanning the gap. This CDR3 is built from 14 residues. Alongside a J-beta primer mix, a sample-barcoded 5' primer served in a second PCR lasting roughly 6 to 11 cycles. One entry per CDR3 protein, called by TCRdb with MiXCR from the 5' RACE reads. The data contain 650,000 to 800,000 distinct CDR3 sequences, around two fifths of them singletons. The material sequenced was blood. V and J are TRBV20-1 and TRBJ2-2; D is uncertain. This TCR came from a man in his fifties or sixties in good health. Here the CDR3 reads CSARGPGVTGELFF. Here the CDR3 DNA reads TGCAGTGCTAGGGGTCCTGGGGTCACCGGGGAGCTGTTTTTT.